The next 16 T cell receptor beta chains were all read from a single sample in a study of beta chain features in type 1 diabetes. Every bit of the isolated RNA underwent reverse transcription, so sequencing read expressed TCRB transcripts. Measured with immunoSEQ multiplex PCR; TCRdb has only the in-frame clones, and not every one. The table has about 40,000 clones, 49% seen once. Sample: central memory CD4+ T cells from blood. The receptor source for this set is a young woman in good health.

The table lists this clone with a few counts. The chain joins TRBV6-1 to TRBJ1-1, with 8 bases matching TRBD1. V lost 7 bases and J lost 0; bases outside the gene matches: 13. CDR1 is MNHNS and CDR2 is SASEGT in the germline V gene. The length of the CDR3 is 17 residues. The CDR3 region is CASIDRDRSSMNTEAFF. CDR3 in DNA: TGTGCCAGCATTGACCGGGACAGGAGTTCCATGAACACTGAAGCTTTCTTT.

This chain links TRBV29-1 with TRBJ2-3; TRBD2 agrees at 9 bases. J lost 4 bases, V lost 3 bases, and 5 bases had no gene match. The CDR3 is 14 amino acids. In germline, CDR1 is SQVTM, CDR2 ANQGSEA. CDR3 sequence: CSVEAGGPSDTQYF. The CDR3 DNA reads as TGCAGCGTTGAGGCGGGAGGGCCCTCAGATACGCAGTATTTT.

The chain combines TRBV25-1 with TRBJ2-3, with TRBD1 as a possible D gene (5 bases). Per the germline V gene, CDR1 is MGHDK and CDR2 is SYGVNS. The CDR3 spans 12 residues. Deletions cut 4 bases from V and 4 bases from J, with 6 bases between. CDR3 residues: CASSVGADTQYF. The CDR3 nucleotides are TGTGCCAGCAGTGTAGGGGCAGATACGCAGTATTTT. Filled out from reference TRBV25-1 and TRBJ2-3, the complete variable domain reads EADIYQTPRYLVIGTGKKITLECSQTMGHDKMYWYQQDPGMELHLIHYSYGVNSTEKGDLSSESTVSRIRTEHFPLTLESARPSHTSQYLCASSVGADTQYFGPGTRLTVL.

This sequence joins TRBV30 and TRBJ2-2, with a tentative D call TRBD1 (6 bases). Germline CDR1 is GTSNPN and CDR2 is SVGIG (reference sequence). The CDR3 contains 19 residues. The V end lost 1 base, the J end lost 4 bases, and 25 bases lay between the germline ends. The CDR3 DNA follows: TGTGCCTGGAGTGGGCGTGTTGGGGTACAGGGTGTTGGCACCGGGGAGCTGTTTTTT. Its protein product is CAWSGRVGVQGVGTGELFF.

For the CDR3, the DNA is TGCGCCACCACGGCGGGACTAGCGGGAGTAGAGACCCAGTACTTC. Translating it yields CATTAGLAGVETQYF. V is TRBV5-1 and J is TRBJ2-5; 14 positions agree with TRBD2. V shed 9 bases, J shed 4 bases, and the junction held 8 bases outside the gene matches. The CDR3 totals 15 residues. Germline V lookup: CDR1 SGHRS, CDR2 YFSETQ.

This clone turned up a few times. The chain employs TRBV28 and TRBJ1-4; perhaps TRBD1 as D (6 bases). V was clipped by 8 bases and J by 5 bases, with 6 bases between them. The CDR3 runs to 11 residues. Germline values: CDR1 MDHEN, CDR2 SYDVKM. This CDR3 is CASGQNEKLFF. The CDR3 region has the DNA TGTGCCAGCGGACAGAATGAAAAACTGTTTTTT.

This clone was picked up a small number of times. The chain combines TRBV15 with TRBJ2-7; 9 bases map to TRBD1. This CDR3 is 19 amino acids long. The J segment lost 0 bases and the V segment lost 0 bases, leaving 12 bases of the junction unmatched. The germline V gene encodes CDR1 LNHNV and CDR2 YYDKDF (reference sequence). The CDR3 loop is CATSRDTLMDRGHSYEQYF. The CDR3 DNA reads TGTGCCACCAGCAGAGATACTCTAATGGACAGGGGTCACTCCTACGAGCAGTACTTC.

A few counts support this clone. V and J are TRBV30 and TRBJ1-1, with D maybe TRBD1 (5 bases). The CDR3 has 13 amino acids. The V end was cut by 7 bases, the J end by 1 base, with 13 bases between. Per the germline V gene, CDR1 is GTSNPN and CDR2 is SVGIG (reference sequence). As DNA, the CDR3 is TGTGCCTCCTTAGACAGAGGGAACACTGAAGCTTTCTTT. It encodes CASLDRGNTEAFF.

This clone was seen a few times. The chain employs TRBV5-1 and TRBJ1-5; 10 bases line up with TRBD1. Trimming took 1 base from V and 4 from J; bases not matched to a gene: 5. The CDR3 is 16 amino acids. CDR1 and CDR2 (germline): SGHRS, YFSETQ. The DNA for the CDR3 is TGCGCCAGCAGCTTGTCCGGGACAGGGGCGAATCAGCCCCAGCATTTT. Protein product: CASSLSGTGANQPQHF.

This chain uses TRBV19 with TRBJ2-5, with 11 bases that match TRBD1. Germline V gene data show CDR1 as LNHDA and CDR2 as SQIVND (reference sequence). The CDR3 has 16 amino acids. The ends lost 5 bases at V and 4 bases at J; junction bases unmatched: 9. The CDR3 spells CASSASFGTGGETQYF. The CDR3 DNA sequence: TGTGCCAGTAGTGCGAGCTTCGGGACAGGGGGAGAGACCCAGTACTTC.

The rearrangement joins TRBV5-1 to TRBJ2-7, with D tentatively TRBD1 (6 bases). The CDR3 covers 15 residues. Germline lookup yields CDR1 SGHRS and CDR2 YFSETQ. V was pared by 4 bases and J by 1 base, with 15 bases between. The CDR3 DNA is TGCGCCAGCAGCCCCGGGGACAAGCTTTCCTACGAGCAGTACTTC. Translated, it gives CASSPGDKLSYEQYF.

The chain is built from TRBV5-1 and TRBJ2-4; 8 nucleotides line up with TRBD1. Per the germline V gene, CDR1 is SGHRS and CDR2 is YFSETQ. CDR3 length: 17 amino acids. Trimming took 3 bases from V and 6 from J; bases not matched to a gene: 14. This chain's CDR3 is CASSSDRGRLWGNIQYF. DNA for the CDR3: TGCGCCAGCAGCTCAGACAGGGGTCGGCTTTGGGGAAACATTCAGTACTTC.

The rearrangement links TRBV4-1 to TRBJ2-3, with 10 bases fitting TRBD1. V lost 0 bases to trimming and J lost 4 bases; unmatched junction nucleotides: 4. This CDR3 has 16 amino acids. Germline values: CDR1 MGHRA, CDR2 YSYEKL. The CDR3 region is CASSQDGTGVADTQYF. The DNA of the CDR3 is TGCGCCAGCAGCCAAGATGGGACAGGGGTAGCAGATACGCAGTATTTT.

This sequence joins TRBV6-1 and TRBJ1-5, with TRBD1 identical over 8 bases. The CDR3 covers 15 residues. Trimming cost V 5 bases and J 5 bases; bases outside gene matches: 8. Germline V lookup: CDR1 MNHNS, CDR2 SASEGT. In DNA, the CDR3 is TGTGCCAGCAGTCGCGAGGGACAGGAGGATCAGCCCCAGCATTTT. Translating gives CASSREGQEDQPQHF.

This clone was observed a few times. The chain combines TRBV5-1 with TRBJ2-2; D remains unclear. The V gene's germline CDR1 is SGHRS and CDR2 YFSETQ. Trimming left V 2 bases short and J 1 base short, with 6 bases between. The CDR3 is 14 residues long. The CDR3 DNA reads TGCGCCAGCAGCTTTCAGGTGAACACCGGGGAGCTGTTTTTT. Residues: CASSFQVNTGELFF. The variable domain in full, completed from reference TRBV5-1 and TRBJ2-2, reads KAGVTQTPRYLIKTRGQQVTLSCSPISGHRSVSWYQQTPGQGLQFLFEYFSETQRNKGNFPGRFSGRQFSNSRSEMNVSTLELGDSALYLCASSFQVNTGELFFGEGSRLTVL.

This clone has a handful of counts. The genes are TRBV29-1 and TRBJ2-3; D uncertain. V was trimmed by 7 bases and J by 2 bases, leaving 10 bases between them. CDR3 size: 12 residues. Germline V gene lookup returns CDR1 SQVTM and CDR2 ANQGSEA. The CDR3 DNA sequence: TGCAGCGGGCAGGCATCCACAGATACGCAGTATTTT. It is translated as CSGQASTDTQYF.